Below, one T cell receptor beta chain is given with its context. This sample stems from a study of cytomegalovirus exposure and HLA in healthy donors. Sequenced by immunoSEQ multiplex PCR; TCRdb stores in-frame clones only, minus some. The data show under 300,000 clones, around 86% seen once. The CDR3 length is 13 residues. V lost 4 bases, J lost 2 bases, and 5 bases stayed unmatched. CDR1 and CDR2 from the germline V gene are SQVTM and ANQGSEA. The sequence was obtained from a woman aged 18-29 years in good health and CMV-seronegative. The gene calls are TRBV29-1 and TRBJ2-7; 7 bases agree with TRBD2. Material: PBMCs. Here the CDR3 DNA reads TGCAGCGTTGGACGCGGGAGCGCCTACGAGCAGTACTTC. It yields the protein CSVGRGSAYEQYF.